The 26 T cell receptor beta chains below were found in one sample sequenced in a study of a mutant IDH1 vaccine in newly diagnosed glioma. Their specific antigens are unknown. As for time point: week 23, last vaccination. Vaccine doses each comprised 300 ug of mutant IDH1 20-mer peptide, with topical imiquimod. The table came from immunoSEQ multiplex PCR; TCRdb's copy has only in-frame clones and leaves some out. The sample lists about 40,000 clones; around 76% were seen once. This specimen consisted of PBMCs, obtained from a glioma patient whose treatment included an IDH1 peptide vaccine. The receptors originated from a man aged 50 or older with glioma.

The CDR3: CASSFGRSTIYF. In DNA form, the CDR3 reads TGTGCCAGCAGCTTCGGCCGCAGCACCATATATTTT. The chain is built from TRBV5-6 and TRBJ1-3; D remains unclear. The CDR3 length is 12 residues. Trimming pared 2 bases from V and 9 bases from J, leaving 9 bases between. From germline, CDR1 is SGHDT and CDR2 YYEEEE.

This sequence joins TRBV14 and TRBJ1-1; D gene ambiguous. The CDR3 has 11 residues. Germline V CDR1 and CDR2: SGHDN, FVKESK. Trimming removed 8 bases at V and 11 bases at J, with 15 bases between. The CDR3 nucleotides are TGTGCCAGCGGCTCCCAGGTTGTGGCTTTCTTT. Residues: CASGSQVVAFF.

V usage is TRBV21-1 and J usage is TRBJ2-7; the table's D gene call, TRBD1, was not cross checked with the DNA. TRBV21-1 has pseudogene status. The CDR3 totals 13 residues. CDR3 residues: CASSGGQGYVFYF. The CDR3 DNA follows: TGTGCCAGCAGCGGGGGACAGGGTTATGTTTTTTACTTC.

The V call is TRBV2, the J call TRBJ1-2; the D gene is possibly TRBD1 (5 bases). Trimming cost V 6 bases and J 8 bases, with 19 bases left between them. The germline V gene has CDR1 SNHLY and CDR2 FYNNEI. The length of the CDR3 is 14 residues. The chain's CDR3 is CASRGDGRAEGYTF. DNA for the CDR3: TGTGCCAGCAGGGGGGACGGGAGAGCGGAGGGCTACACCTTC.

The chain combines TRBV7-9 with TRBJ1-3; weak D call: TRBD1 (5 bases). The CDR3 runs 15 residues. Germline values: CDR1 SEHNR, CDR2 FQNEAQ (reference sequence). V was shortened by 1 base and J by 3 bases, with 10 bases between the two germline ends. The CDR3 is CASSLGGVFGNTIYF. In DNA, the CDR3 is TGTGCCAGCAGCTTAGGAGGGGTTTTTGGAAACACCATATATTTT.

CDR3 sequence reads: CSVEQQDIYNEQFF. In DNA form, the CDR3 reads TGCAGCGTTGAACAGCAAGATATCTACAATGAGCAGTTCTTC. V usage is TRBV29-1 and J usage is TRBJ2-1; unclear D gene. The ends were cut back, 2 bases at V and 3 bases at J, with 11 bases in the middle. The V gene's germline CDR1 is SQVTM and CDR2 ANQGSEA. The CDR3 has 14 residues.

The CDR3 loop is CASSVSTNTGELFF. CDR3 coding DNA: TGTGCCAGCAGCGTATCGACGAACACCGGGGAGCTGTTTTTT. The rearrangement links TRBV9 to TRBJ2-2; no firm D call. Trimming removed 1 base at V and 0 bases at J, with 4 bases between. The CDR3 extends over 14 amino acids. Germline CDR1 is SGDLS and CDR2 is YYNGEE.

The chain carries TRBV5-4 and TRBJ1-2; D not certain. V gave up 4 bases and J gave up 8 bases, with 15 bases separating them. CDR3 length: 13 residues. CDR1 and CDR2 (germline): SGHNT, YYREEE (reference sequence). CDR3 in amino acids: CASSLPGVGGYTF. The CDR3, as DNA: TGTGCCAGCAGCCTACCTGGGGTGGGAGGCTACACCTTC.

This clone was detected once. The CDR3 region has the DNA TGTGCCAGCAGTACAACCTCTAGCGGGGGGGCAGAGACCCAGTACTTC. Protein: CASSTTSSGGAETQYF. This chain links TRBV27 with TRBJ2-5, with TRBD2 matching 12 bases. From germline, CDR1 is MNHEY and CDR2 SMNVEV (reference sequence). This CDR3 spans 16 amino acids. With V trimmed by 5 bases and J by 4 bases, 8 bases remained unmatched.

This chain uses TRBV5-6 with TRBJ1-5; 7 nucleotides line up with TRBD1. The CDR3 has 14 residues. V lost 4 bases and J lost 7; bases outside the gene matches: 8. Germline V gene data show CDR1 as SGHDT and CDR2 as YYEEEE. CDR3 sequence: CASSARQGRQPQHF. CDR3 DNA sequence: TGTGCCAGCAGCGCGCGACAGGGAAGACAGCCCCAGCATTTT.

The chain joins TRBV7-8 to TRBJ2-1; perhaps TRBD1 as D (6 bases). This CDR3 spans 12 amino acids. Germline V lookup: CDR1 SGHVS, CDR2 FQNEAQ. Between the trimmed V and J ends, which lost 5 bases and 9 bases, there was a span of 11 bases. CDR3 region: CASSLLGGEQFF. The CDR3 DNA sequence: TGTGCCAGCAGCCTACTAGGGGGTGAGCAGTTCTTC.

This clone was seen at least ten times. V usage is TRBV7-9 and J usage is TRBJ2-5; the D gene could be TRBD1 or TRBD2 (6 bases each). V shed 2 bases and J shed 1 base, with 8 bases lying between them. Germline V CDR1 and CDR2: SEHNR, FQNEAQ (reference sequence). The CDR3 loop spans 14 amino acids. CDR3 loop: CASSLRGPQETQYF. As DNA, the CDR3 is TGTGCCAGCAGCTTACGGGGGCCCCAAGAGACCCAGTACTTC.

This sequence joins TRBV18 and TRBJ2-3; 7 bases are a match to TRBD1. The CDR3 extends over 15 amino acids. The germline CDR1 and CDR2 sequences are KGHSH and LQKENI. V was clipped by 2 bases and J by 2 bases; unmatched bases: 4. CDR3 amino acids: CASSPNRGSTDTQYF. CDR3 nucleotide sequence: TGTGCCAGCTCACCAAACAGGGGATCCACAGATACGCAGTATTTT.

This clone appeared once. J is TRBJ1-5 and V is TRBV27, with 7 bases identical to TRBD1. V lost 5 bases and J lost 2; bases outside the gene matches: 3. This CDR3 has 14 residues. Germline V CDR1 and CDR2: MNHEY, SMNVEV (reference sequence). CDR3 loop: CASSPGTGNQPQHF. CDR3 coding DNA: TGTGCCAGCAGTCCCGGGACAGGCAATCAGCCCCAGCATTTT.

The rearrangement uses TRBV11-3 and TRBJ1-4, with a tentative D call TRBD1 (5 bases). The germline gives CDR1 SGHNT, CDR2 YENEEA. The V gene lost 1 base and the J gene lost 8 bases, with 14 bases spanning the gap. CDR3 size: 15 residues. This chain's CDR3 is CASSLAGGSYEKLFF. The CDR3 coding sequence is TGTGCCAGCAGCTTAGCTGGGGGAAGTTACGAAAAACTGTTTTTT.

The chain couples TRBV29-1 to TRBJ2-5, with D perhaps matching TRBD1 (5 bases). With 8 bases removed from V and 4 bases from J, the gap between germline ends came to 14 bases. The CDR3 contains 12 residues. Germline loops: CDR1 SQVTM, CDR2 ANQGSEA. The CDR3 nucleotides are TGCAGCTTCTATGGACAATTAGAGACCCAGTACTTC. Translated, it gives CSFYGQLETQYF. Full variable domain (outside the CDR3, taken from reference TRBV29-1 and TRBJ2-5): SAVISQKPSRDICQRGTSLTIQCQVDSQVTMMFWYRQQPGQSLTLIATANQGSEATYESGFVIDKFPISRPNLTFSTLTVSNMSPEDSSIYLCSFYGQLETQYFGPGTRLLVL.

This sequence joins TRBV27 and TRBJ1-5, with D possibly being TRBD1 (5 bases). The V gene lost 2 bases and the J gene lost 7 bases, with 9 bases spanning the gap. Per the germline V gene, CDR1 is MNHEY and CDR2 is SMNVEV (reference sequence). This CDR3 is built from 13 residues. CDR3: CASSLTRQQPQHF. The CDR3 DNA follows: TGTGCCAGCAGTTTAACTCGACAGCAGCCCCAGCATTTT.

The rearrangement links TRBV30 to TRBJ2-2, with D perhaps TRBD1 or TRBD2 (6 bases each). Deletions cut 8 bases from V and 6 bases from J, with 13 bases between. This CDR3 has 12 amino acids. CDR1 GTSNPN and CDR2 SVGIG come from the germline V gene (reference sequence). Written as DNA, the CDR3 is TGTGCCCGGGGAAGGGGGGCCGGGGAGCTGTTTTTT. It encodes CARGRGAGELFF.

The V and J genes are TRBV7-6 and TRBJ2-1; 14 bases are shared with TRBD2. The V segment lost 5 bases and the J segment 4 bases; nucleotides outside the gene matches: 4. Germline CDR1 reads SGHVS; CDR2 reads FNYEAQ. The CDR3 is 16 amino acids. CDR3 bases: TGTGCCAGCAGCCAGGGACTAGCGGGGGTTTACAATGAGCAGTTCTTC. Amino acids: CASSQGLAGVYNEQFF.

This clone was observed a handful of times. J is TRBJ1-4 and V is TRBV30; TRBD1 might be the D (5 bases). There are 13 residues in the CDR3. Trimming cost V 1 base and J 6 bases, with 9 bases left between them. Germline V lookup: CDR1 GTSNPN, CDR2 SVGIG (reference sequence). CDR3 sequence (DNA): TGTGCCTGGAGTGCGGGGCCAGATGAAAAACTGTTTTTT. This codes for CAWSAGPDEKLFF.

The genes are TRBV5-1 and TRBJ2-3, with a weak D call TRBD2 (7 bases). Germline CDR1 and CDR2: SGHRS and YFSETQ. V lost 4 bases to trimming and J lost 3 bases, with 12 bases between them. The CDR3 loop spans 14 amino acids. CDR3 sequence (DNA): TGCGCCAGCAGCCGGGGGGCAGGAACAGATACGCAGTATTTT. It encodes CASSRGAGTDTQYF.

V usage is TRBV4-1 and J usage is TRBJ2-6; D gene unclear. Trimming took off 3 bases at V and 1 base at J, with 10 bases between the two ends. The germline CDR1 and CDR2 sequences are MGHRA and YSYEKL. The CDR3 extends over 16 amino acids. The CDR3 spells CASSHLGTSGANVLTF. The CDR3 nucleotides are TGCGCCAGCAGCCATCTAGGCACGTCTGGGGCCAACGTCCTGACTTTC.

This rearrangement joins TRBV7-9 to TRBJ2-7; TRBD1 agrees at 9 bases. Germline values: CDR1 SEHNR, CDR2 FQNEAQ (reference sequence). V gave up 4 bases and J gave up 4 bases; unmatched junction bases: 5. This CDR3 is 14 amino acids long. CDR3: CASSSPGQGYEQYF. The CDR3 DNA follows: TGTGCCAGCAGCTCTCCGGGACAGGGATACGAGCAGTACTTC.

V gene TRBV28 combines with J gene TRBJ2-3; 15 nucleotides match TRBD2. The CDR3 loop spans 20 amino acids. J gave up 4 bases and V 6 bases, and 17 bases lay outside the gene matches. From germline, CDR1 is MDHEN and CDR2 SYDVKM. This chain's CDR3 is CASRPRVRTSGGADPDTQYF. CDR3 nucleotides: TGTGCCAGCAGACCAAGGGTCCGGACTAGCGGGGGGGCCGACCCAGATACGCAGTATTTT.

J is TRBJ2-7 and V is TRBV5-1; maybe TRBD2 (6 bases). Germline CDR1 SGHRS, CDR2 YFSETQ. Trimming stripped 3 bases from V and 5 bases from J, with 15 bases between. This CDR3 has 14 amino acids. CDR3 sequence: CASSSLTSVDEQYF. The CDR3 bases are TGCGCCAGCAGCTCCCTGACTAGTGTGGACGAGCAGTACTTC. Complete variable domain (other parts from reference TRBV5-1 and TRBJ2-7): KAGVTQTPRYLIKTRGQQVTLSCSPISGHRSVSWYQQTPGQGLQFLFEYFSETQRNKGNFPGRFSGRQFSNSRSEMNVSTLELGDSALYLCASSSLTSVDEQYFGPGTRLTVT.

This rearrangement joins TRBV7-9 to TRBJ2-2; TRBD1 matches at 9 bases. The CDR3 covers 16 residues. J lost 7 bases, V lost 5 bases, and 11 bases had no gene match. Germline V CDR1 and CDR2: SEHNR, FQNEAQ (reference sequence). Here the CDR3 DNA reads TGTGCCAGCAGCCCCCGGGACAGGGAAAATGTCGGGGAGCTGTTTTTT. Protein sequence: CASSPRDRENVGELFF.